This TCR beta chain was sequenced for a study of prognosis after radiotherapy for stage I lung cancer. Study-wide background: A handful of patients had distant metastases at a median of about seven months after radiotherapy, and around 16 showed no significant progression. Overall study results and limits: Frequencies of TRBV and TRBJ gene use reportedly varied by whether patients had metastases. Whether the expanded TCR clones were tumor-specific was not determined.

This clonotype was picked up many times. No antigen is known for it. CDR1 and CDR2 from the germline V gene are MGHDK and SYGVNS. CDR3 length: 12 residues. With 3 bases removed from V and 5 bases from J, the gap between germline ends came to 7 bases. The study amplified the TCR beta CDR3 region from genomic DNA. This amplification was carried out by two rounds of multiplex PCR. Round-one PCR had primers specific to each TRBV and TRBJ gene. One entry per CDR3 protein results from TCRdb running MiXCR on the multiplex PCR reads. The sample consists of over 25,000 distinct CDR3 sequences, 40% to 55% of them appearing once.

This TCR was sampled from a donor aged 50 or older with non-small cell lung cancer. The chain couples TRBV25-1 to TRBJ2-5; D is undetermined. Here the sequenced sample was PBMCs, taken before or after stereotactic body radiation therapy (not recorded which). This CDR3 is CASSDPPETQYF. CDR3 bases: TGTGCCAGCAGTGACCCCCCGGAGACCCAGTACTTC.